This TCR beta chain was identified in a study of blood T cell repertoires in COVID-19 (dated by TCRdb to 2018 to 2020). For the study in its entirety: The collaborator samples originated in the United States, Italy and Spain and spanned the acute and convalescent phases of COVID-19. The material from the prospective study consisted of cDNA or gDNA derived from T cells, B-cell-depleted T cells, or PBMCs. Deeply sampled blood TCRbeta repertoires from subjects exposed to, actively infected with, or recovered from COVID-19 were included in the dataset. The repertoires were made available in a free public database intended to serve as a resource for research on the immune response to SARS-CoV-2. Samples were obtained from the ongoing ImmuneRACE study (first 160 participants) and from over 1,000 subjects provided by 6 global collaborators. The sample metadata nearly always contained a de-identified subject ID, COVID-19 status, age in years and sex. HLA class I and class II types, where available, came from metadata supplied by the sample provider rather than from assay-based typing. The full study reports these points: How much clinical and demographic metadata was included differed by source and by participant, and the metadata was provided uncurated.

Participants in the prospective study were aged about 18 to 100 years, lived in 20 to 30 United States geographic areas, and enrolled through a virtual design. To assign participants to cohorts, the prospective study relied on clinical history that participants themselves reported in a screening survey and a study questionnaire. ImmuneRACE Cohort 3 recovered participants were defined by two consecutive negative NP/OP PCR tests, healthcare professional clearance, or symptom resolution. In the prospective study, whole blood, serum and a nasopharyngeal or oropharyngeal swab were collected from each participant by mobile phlebotomists. Participants in the prospective study had the option to provide additional blood draws and questionnaires over a roughly 2-month period. Prospective study blood samples were shipped either frozen or at room temperature before DNA extraction. The germline V gene provides CDR1 KGHSH and CDR2 LQKENI. V lost 3 bases and J lost 3 bases, and the count of bases not matched to a germline gene is 6. The CDR3 sequence holds 15 residues, the cysteine and phenylalanine included. Only CDR3 DNA remains: 45 bases, in frame from the first base.

TCRbeta CDR3 regions were amplified from genomic DNA using the immunoSEQ Assay, a bias-controlled multiplex PCR. Concerning the study's data processing: The number of nucleated cells in each sample was estimated from the amplification of reference gene primers within the assay. To quantify the absolute abundance of each unique TCRbeta CDR3 rearrangement, sequence reads were collapsed and filtered. For each sample, productive Simpson clonality was calculated by taking the square root of Simpson's diversity index across productive rearrangements. The source is immuneACCESS, and TCRdb retained only in-frame sequences with V and J called. Part of the clones is not carried over; for the studies checked, unresolved V genes explain less than half of this, and the remainder is unexplained. V and J calls and clone size are as listed in that table; D and trimming were resolved from the DNA. Here the sample has about 180,000 clones; about 82% occur a single time. The ten largest account for more than 7.5% of the sample.

On this clone: Its specific antigen is unknown. No much larger clone exists at a distance of one base, and base qualities are not known.

What was sequenced was PBMCs or T cells enriched from blood (not recorded which). The receptor was isolated from a woman in her twenties or thirties who had recovered from COVID-19. The chain is made from TRBV18 and TRBJ2-7; 9 junctional bases match TRBD2. The base sequence is TGTGCCAGCTCACCTCCCGGTAGCGGGAGCTACGAGCAGTACTTC. Its translation is CASSPPGSGSYEQYF.